The 21 T cell receptor beta chains presented below share a single source sample, sequenced in a study of CD8+CD57+ T cells in acquired aplastic anemia. The use of genomic DNA as template underpinned the TCR beta VDJ and CDR3 profiling. TCRdb redid the calling of the reads with MiXCR, one entry per CDR3 protein. The repertoire holds more than 150,000 distinct CDR3 sequences, with approximately 45% as singletons. The sample was sorted CD4+, CD8+, or CD8+CD57+ T cells (not recorded which) from PBMCs. The receptors were gathered from a human donor in good health.

This clonotype was found once. The chain carries TRBV20-1 and TRBJ1-2; D is possibly TRBD1 (5 bases). CDR3 length: 16 amino acids. CDR1 and CDR2 (germline): DFQATT, SNEGSKA (reference sequence). Trimming stripped 3 bases from V and 3 bases from J, with 20 bases between. The CDR3 DNA reads TGCAGTGCTAGTGACCCCCAGGGAGGGTGGGACTATGGCTACACCTTC. It is translated as CSASDPQGGWDYGYTF.

The rearrangement links TRBV11-2 to TRBJ2-2; 9 bases are shared with TRBD2. CDR3 length: 18 amino acids. Germline values: CDR1 SGHAT, CDR2 FQNNGV. The ends lost 2 bases at V and 2 bases at J; junction bases unmatched: 9. The CDR3 sequence: CASSLFGGGAVNTGELFF. CDR3 DNA: TGTGCCAGCAGCTTATTCGGCGGGGGGGCCGTTAACACCGGGGAGCTGTTTTTT.

This rearrangement joins TRBV7-8 to TRBJ2-1; 7 nucleotides line up with TRBD2. The junction had 5 bases not matched to a gene; V was cut back by 5 bases and J by 10 bases. The CDR3 sequence is 12 residues long. Germline V CDR1 and CDR2: SGHVS, FQNEAQ. CDR3 loop: CASSQGGPEQFF. The CDR3 DNA sequence: TGTGCCAGCAGCCAGGGAGGGCCGGAGCAGTTCTTC.

This clonotype was recorded at least ten times. CDR3 DNA: TGCAGCGTTGTCAGGGCAGATACGCAGTATTTT. This translates into CSVVRADTQYF. The chain recombines TRBV29-1 with TRBJ2-3; a possible D gene is TRBD1 (5 bases). Looked up from germline, CDR1 is SQVTM and CDR2 is ANQGSEA. V lost 4 bases, J lost 4 bases, and 6 bases lay in between. The CDR3 runs 11 residues.

In its sample, this clonotype was seen many times. This chain joins TRBV2 and TRBJ2-7; D perhaps matches TRBD1 (5 bases). Germline assignment: CDR1 SNHLY and CDR2 FYNNEI. This CDR3 spans 12 amino acids. V was clipped by 6 bases and J by 3 bases, with 9 bases between them. The CDR3 nucleotides read TGTGCCAGCAGGGTTGACAGCTACGAGCAGTACTTC. Its translation is CASRVDSYEQYF.

This clonotype has a handful of counts. This chain uses TRBV7-9 with TRBJ2-3, with D possibly TRBD1 on 6 matching bases. This CDR3 comprises 13 residues. Trimming left V 10 bases short and J 1 base short, with 12 bases between. Germline-derived CDR1 and CDR2 are SEHNR and FQNEAQ (reference sequence). In DNA, the CDR3 is TGTGCCACAACGACAGGCGGCACAGATACGCAGTATTTT. Its protein product is CATTTGGTDTQYF.

This clonotype was recorded many times. The V and J genes are TRBV20-1 and TRBJ2-5, with D maybe TRBD2 (5 bases). V lost 5 bases to trimming and J lost 3 bases, with 10 bases between them. Germline loops: CDR1 DFQATT, CDR2 SNEGSKA (reference sequence). The length of the CDR3 is 12 residues. The CDR3 sequence is CSALTGKETQYF. In DNA, the CDR3 is TGCAGTGCTTTGACCGGGAAAGAGACCCAGTACTTC.

Turning to this clonotype: At one of its ends the junction is not consistent with the germline gene, which may arise from a read error. Here the CDR3 reads CASSLGESYNEPFF. The CDR3 DNA reads as TGTGCCAGCAGCTTGGGTGAGTCCTACAATGAGCCGTTCTTC. J is TRBJ2-1 and V is TRBV5-8, with no clear D. Germline values: CDR1 SGHTS, CDR2 YDEGEE. The CDR3 is made up of 14 amino acids.

A few counts support this clonotype. The CDR3 reads CASPPGGGRGGDEQYF. The CDR3, as DNA: TGTGCCAGCCCCCCAGGAGGCGGGAGGGGTGGAGACGAGCAGTACTTC. The chain has TRBV28 and TRBJ2-7; 9 bases agree with TRBD2. This CDR3 comprises 16 residues. V gave up 8 bases and J gave up 5 bases; unmatched junction bases: 16. Germline lookup yields CDR1 MDHEN and CDR2 SYDVKM.

This sequence joins TRBV5-1 and TRBJ2-1; D is unresolved. The germline V gene has CDR1 SGHRS and CDR2 YFSETQ. The CDR3 runs to 11 residues. Trimming took 3 bases from V and 8 from J, leaving 6 bases between them. The CDR3 DNA is TGCGCCAGCAGCTCTCTGGATGAGCAGTTCTTC. Encoded protein: CASSSLDEQFF. The whole variable domain, remainder taken from reference TRBV5-1 and TRBJ2-1, is KAGVTQTPRYLIKTRGQQVTLSCSPISGHRSVSWYQQTPGQGLQFLFEYFSETQRNKGNFPGRFSGRQFSNSRSEMNVSTLELGDSALYLCASSSLDEQFFGPGTRLTVL.

The CDR3 is CAWRGLSAITIYF. In nucleotides, the CDR3 is TGTGCCTGGAGAGGACTTTCGGCCATCACCATATATTTT. V usage is TRBV30 and J usage is TRBJ1-3; D gene uncertain. The CDR3 is 13 residues long. V dropped 3 bases and J dropped 9 bases, with 15 bases sitting between them. Germline V CDR1 and CDR2: GTSNPN, SVGIG (reference sequence).

This chain uses TRBV27 with TRBJ1-5, with TRBD1 identical over 9 bases. Trimming removed 6 bases from V and 6 bases from J; junction bases left unmatched: 12. The CDR3 is made up of 16 amino acids. Germline CDR1 and CDR2: MNHEY and SMNVEV (reference sequence). The CDR3 DNA reads as TGTGCCAGCAGCCCTATGTACGGACAGGGGAGTCAGCCCCAGCATTTT. Amino acid sequence: CASSPMYGQGSQPQHF.

This clonotype has ten or more counts. The rearrangement joins TRBV7-2 to TRBJ2-5; 9 bases match TRBD2. CDR3 length equals 15 residues. Looked up from germline, CDR1 is SGHTA and CDR2 is FQGNSA. V trimming: 7 bases; J trimming: 5 bases; junction bases outside the gene matches: 11. CDR3 sequence (DNA): TGTGCCAGCACCGTTAGCGGGAGTAGGCGGGAGACCCAGTACTTC. It encodes CASTVSGSRRETQYF.

V and J are TRBV5-5 and TRBJ2-5; D is ambiguous. The CDR3 is 15 residues long. Trimming removed 4 bases from V and 2 bases from J, with 15 bases in between. Germline V gene sequence: CDR1 SGHKS, CDR2 YYEKEE (reference sequence). The chain's CDR3 is CASSLMIGNQETQYF. The CDR3 DNA is TGTGCCAGCAGCCTCATGATAGGGAATCAAGAGACCCAGTACTTC.

Points on this clonotype: The CDR3 carries no conserved terminal phenylalanine or tryptophan, so it likely arises from a read error. V and J are TRBV10-3 and TRBJ2-7, with 14 bases matching TRBD2. The CDR3 is 15 amino acids. Trimming cost V 4 bases and J 5 bases; bases outside gene matches: 4. Germline V gene lookup returns CDR1 ENHRY and CDR2 SYGVKD. The CDR3, as DNA: TGTGCCATCAGTGCGGGACTAGCGGGGGTGAACGAGCAGTACCTC. Translation gives CAISAGLAGVNEQYL.

This clonotype was recorded at least ten times. The gene calls are TRBV12-3 or TRBV12-4 and TRBJ2-6; a weak D match, TRBD2 (5 bases). Trimming pared 3 bases from V and 2 bases from J, leaving 8 bases between. CDR3 size: 15 residues. The CDR3 bases are TGTGCCAGCAGTTTGTCCGGGGCTGGGGCCAACGTCCTGACTTTC. It translates to CASSLSGAGANVLTF.

This clonotype has a count of ten or more. The rearrangement joins TRBV27 to TRBJ2-7; weak D call: TRBD1 (6 bases). The germline V gene encodes CDR1 MNHEY and CDR2 SMNVEV (reference sequence). CDR3 length: 15 residues. With 0 bases removed from V and 4 bases from J, the gap between germline ends came to 13 bases. The CDR3 DNA is TGTGCCAGCAGTTTATCCGGGACAAGATCGTACGAGCAGTACTTC. This encodes CASSLSGTRSYEQYF.

This chain links TRBV29-1 with TRBJ1-2; tentatively, D is TRBD1 (5 bases). CDR1 is SQVTM, CDR2 ANQGSEA, per germline. This CDR3 has 13 residues. V was pared by 3 bases and J by 3 bases, with 11 bases between. This CDR3 is CSVDVGTHYGYTF. The CDR3 DNA reads TGCAGCGTTGATGTCGGGACGCACTATGGCTACACCTTC.

This clonotype was observed at least ten times. The chain is built from TRBV25-1 and TRBJ2-7; 7 nucleotides align to TRBD2. Trimming at V came to 7 bases and at J to 7 bases, leaving 7 bases not matched to a gene. The germline V gene encodes CDR1 MGHDK and CDR2 SYGVNS. The CDR3 is made up of 12 amino acids. Here the CDR3 reads CASKAGLGEQYF. DNA for the CDR3: TGTGCCAGCAAAGCGGGATTGGGGGAGCAGTACTTC.

Turning to this clonotype: This may stem from a read error, because a much larger clone lies one nucleotide away. The chain joins TRBV6-1 to TRBJ2-1; tentatively, D is TRBD2 (5 bases). The better agreement between TRBJ2-7 and the DNA end casts doubt on the J call. Germline V CDR1 and CDR2: MNHNS, SASEGT. The CDR3 is 14 residues long. CDR3 DNA sequence: TGTGCCAGCGGCCAACCTGAGGGTTCTCAGGCGCAGTACTTC. Its protein product is CASGQPEGSQAQYF.

The J gene is TRBJ2-7, the V gene TRBV27; no reliable D call. CDR3 size: 15 residues. The V gene lost 7 bases and the J gene lost 2 bases, with 18 bases spanning the gap. Germline V gene lookup returns CDR1 MNHEY and CDR2 SMNVEV (reference sequence). The CDR3 region has the DNA TGTGCCAGCACTCTTCGGGTTGGTCTGACCTACGAGCAGTACTTC. It encodes CASTLRVGLTYEQYF.